Following are 15 T cell receptor beta chains from one sample sequenced in a study of hypomethylating agent response in myelodysplastic syndrome. Sequenced by immunoSEQ multiplex PCR; TCRdb stores in-frame clones only, minus some. Of fewer than 7,000 clones in the sample, roughly four fifths were seen once. The source was bone marrow, collected before or after starting hypomethylating agent treatment for myelodysplastic syndrome (not recorded which). The receptors here all came from a human donor with myelodysplastic syndrome.

The chain recombines TRBV10-3 with TRBJ1-3; TRBD1 is a possible D gene (5 bases). Trimming removed 4 bases from V and 4 bases from J, with 14 bases in between. Germline values: CDR1 ENHRY, CDR2 SYGVKD. CDR3 length: 15 residues. CDR3 in DNA: TGTGCCATCAGTGTCGCCGTAGGGGCGGGAAACACCATATATTTT. It specifies CAISVAVGAGNTIYF.

The V and J genes are TRBV6-1 and TRBJ1-1; a weak D match, TRBD1 (5 bases). V dropped 4 bases and J dropped 3 bases, with 9 bases sitting between them. There are 13 residues in the CDR3. Germline lookup yields CDR1 MNHNS and CDR2 SASEGT. The DNA for the CDR3 is TGTGCCAGCAGTGTATTCAGGGACACTGAAGCTTTCTTT. Protein sequence: CASSVFRDTEAFF.

J is TRBJ1-1 and V is TRBV7-9; no definite D call. Germline V gene sequence: CDR1 SEHNR, CDR2 FQNEAQ (reference sequence). V gave up 1 base and J gave up 2 bases, with 5 bases separating them. This CDR3 comprises 13 residues. The CDR3, as DNA: TGTGCCAGCAGCTTAGGCGAAAACACTGAAGCTTTCTTT. The encoded protein is CASSLGENTEAFF. The full variable domain, with the rest looked up from reference TRBV7-9 and TRBJ1-1, is DTGVSQNPRHKITKRGQNVTFRCDPISEHNRLYWYRQTLGQGPEFLTYFQNEAQLEKSRLLSDRFSAERPKGSFSTLEIQRTEQGDSAMYLCASSLGENTEAFFGQGTRLTVV.

This chain links TRBV5-1 with TRBJ1-3; D is undetermined. The CDR3 extends over 16 amino acids. V was pared by 0 bases and J by 0 bases, with 10 bases between. Per germline, CDR1 SGHRS and CDR2 YFSETQ. The CDR3 here is CASSLAGLSSGNTIYF. DNA for the CDR3: TGCGCCAGCAGCTTGGCCGGGCTCTCCTCTGGAAACACCATATATTTT.

The chain recombines TRBV5-1 with TRBJ2-1; 9 bases align to TRBD2. Per germline, CDR1 SGHRS and CDR2 YFSETQ. This CDR3 contains 14 residues. Trimming at V came to 4 bases and at J to 6 bases, leaving 5 bases not matched to a gene. In DNA form, the CDR3 reads TGCGCCAGCAGCCCAGCGGGGGGAGGCAATGAGCAGTTCTTC. Translation gives CASSPAGGGNEQFF.

The V gene is TRBV11-3, the J gene TRBJ2-3, with D unclear. Germline V gene lookup returns CDR1 SGHNT and CDR2 YENEEA. Trimming left V 1 base short and J 4 bases short, with 9 bases between. This CDR3 is 14 amino acids long. CDR3 residues: CASSLGALPDTQYF. The CDR3 nucleotides read TGTGCCAGCAGCTTAGGGGCCCTTCCAGATACGCAGTATTTT.

V usage is TRBV6-4 and J usage is TRBJ2-5; no clear D. From germline, CDR1 is MRHNA and CDR2 SNTAGT. This CDR3 comprises 15 residues. V was shortened by 4 bases and J by 2 bases, with 14 bases between the two germline ends. Here the CDR3 reads CASSGPHPKQETQYF. CDR3 sequence (DNA): TGTGCCAGCAGTGGTCCGCACCCGAAGCAAGAGACCCAGTACTTC.

The chain couples TRBV6-1 to TRBJ2-7; TRBD2 agrees at 8 bases. J lost 2 bases, V lost 8 bases, and 11 bases had no gene match. CDR1 and CDR2 from the germline V gene are MNHNS and SASEGT. CDR3 length: 15 amino acids. The CDR3 here is CASFPSGGNTYEQYV. For the CDR3, the DNA is TGTGCCAGCTTCCCGAGCGGGGGCAACACCTACGAGCAGTACGTC.

The V call is TRBV29-1, the J call TRBJ1-1, with D possibly matching TRBD1 (5 bases). The CDR3 has 13 amino acids. Germline V gene sequence: CDR1 SQVTM, CDR2 ANQGSEA. Trimming took off 7 bases at V and 0 bases at J, with 12 bases between the two ends. CDR3 bases: TGCAGCGCCACAGGCCCAATGAACACTGAAGCTTTCTTT. Protein: CSATGPMNTEAFF.

The rearrangement uses TRBV9 and TRBJ1-1; 7 nucleotides align to TRBD1. Per germline, CDR1 SGDLS and CDR2 YYNGEE. The V gene end was trimmed by 0 bases and the J gene end by 7 bases; junction bases not matched to a gene: 6. The CDR3 extends over 14 amino acids. The chain's CDR3 is CASSVGRDSDEAFF. The DNA of the CDR3 is TGTGCCAGCAGCGTAGGCAGGGACAGTGATGAAGCTTTCTTT. Filled out from reference TRBV9 and TRBJ1-1, the complete variable domain reads DSGVTQTPKHLITATGQRVTLRCSPRSGDLSVYWYQQSLDQGLQFLIQYYNGEERAKGNILERFSAQQFPDLHSELNLSSLELGDSALYFCASSVGRDSDEAFFGQGTRLTVV.

The chain uses TRBV19 and TRBJ2-7, with D perhaps TRBD1 (5 bases). The CDR3 spans 14 residues. In germline, CDR1 is LNHDA, CDR2 SQIVND (reference sequence). The CDR3 nucleotides are TGTGCCAGTAGTATACGTCCAGGGTCCTCCGAGCAGTACGTC. The encoded protein is CASSIRPGSSEQYV.

This sequence joins TRBV5-1 and TRBJ2-2, with 8 bases aligning to TRBD2. The CDR3 spans 14 residues. CDR1 and CDR2 from the germline V gene are SGHRS and YFSETQ. V was clipped by 5 bases and J by 5 bases; unmatched bases: 5. The CDR3 DNA reads as TGCGCCAGCAGGCGGGAGGTCCTGACCGGGGAGCTGTTTTTT. Translating gives CASRREVLTGELFF.

Sample share makes this clone medium-sized. This rearrangement joins TRBV4-1 to TRBJ1-4, with 9 bases lining up with TRBD1. The V segment lost 4 bases and the J segment 7 bases; nucleotides outside the gene matches: 16. The CDR3 is made up of 18 amino acids. Per germline, CDR1 MGHRA and CDR2 YSYEKL. CDR3: CASSRDLTGQGQGEKLFF. In DNA form, the CDR3 reads TGCGCCAGCAGCCGAGACCTGACAGGGCAGGGACAGGGTGAAAAACTGTTTTTT.

The chain couples TRBV2 to TRBJ2-3; 7 nucleotides line up with TRBD2. Germline assignment: CDR1 SNHLY and CDR2 FYNNEI. The trim removed 6 bases at V and 1 base at J, leaving 4 bases unmatched. CDR3 length equals 14 residues. CDR3 residues: CASRGGTGTDTQYF. The CDR3 DNA follows: TGTGCCAGCAGGGGAGGGACGGGCACAGATACGCAGTATTTT.

V gene TRBV11-2 combines with J gene TRBJ1-3; 9 bases match TRBD1. Germline V gene data show CDR1 as SGHAT and CDR2 as FQNNGV. J gave up 6 bases and V 5 bases, and 8 bases lay outside the gene matches. The CDR3 has 15 residues. CDR3 protein: CASSQKGQGANTIYF. In nucleotides, the CDR3 is TGTGCCAGCAGCCAAAAGGGACAGGGAGCAAACACCATATATTTT.